Listed below are T cell receptor beta chains from one sample, sequenced in a study of response to subunit inactivated influenza vaccine. Each CDR3 protein gets one entry after TCRdb re-called the RT-PCR reads with MiXCR. The sample has around 760,000 distinct CDR3 sequences, roughly 14% seen once. This sample comprised PBMCs from blood, obtained 14 to 15 days before vaccination. Every receptor here comes from a man in his fifties who received an inactivated influenza vaccine. The CDR3 runs from the conserved cysteine through the conserved F or W. The D gene is left open where the match is weak. Expanded clones get a size class; other rows say once, few or many, or leave the size out.

v_call	d_call	clone_size	j_call	cdr3_nt	cdr3_aa
TRBV5-1	TRBD2	few	TRBJ2-7	TGCGCCACCTCAGGGACTAGCGGAGCCTACGAGCAGTACTTC	CATSGTSGAYEQYF
TRBV15	-	few	TRBJ2-7	TGTGCCACCAGCAGAGATAAGGGAAGGCTCGAGCAGTACTTC	CATSRDKGRLEQYF
TRBV29-1	-	few	TRBJ2-5	TGCAGCGTTGAACGGGCGGGGGCCGAGACCCAGTACTTC	CSVERAGAETQYF
TRBV2	-	-	TRBJ1-2	TGTGCCAGCAGGATAGGAGACACTACCTATGGCTACACCTTC	CASRIGDTTYGYTF
TRBV20-1	-	few	TRBJ2-7	TGCAGTGCTAGAGATGTGCTAGTGGGCGAGCAGTACTTC	CSARDVLVGEQYF
TRBV20-1	-	-	TRBJ2-7	TGCAGTGCTGGCCCCTGGGAGGTCAGCTCCTACGAGCAGTACTTC	CSAGPWEVSSYEQYF
TRBV4-1	-	many	TRBJ2-2	TGCGCCAGCAGCCAAGTCCTCCTGGGGGGGGCTGACACCGGGGAGCTGTTTTTT	CASSQVLLGGADTGELFF
TRBV7-2	TRBD2	-	TRBJ2-7	TGTGCCAGCAGCCGCACTAGCGGGGGGGCCTCCTACGAGCAGTACTTC	CASSRTSGGASYEQYF
TRBV10-3	-	-	TRBJ2-7	TGTGCCATCAGTGAGTCGAATTACAGGGATCAGGGGCGCGAGCAGTACTTC	CAISESNYRDQGREQYF
TRBV4-3	-	-	TRBJ2-5	TGCGCCAGCAGCCAAGTACGGGCCCCTCAGGAGACCCAGTACTTC	CASSQVRAPQETQYF
TRBV20-1	-	-	TRBJ2-5	TGCAGTGCTAGTGACAGGAATCTCCAAGAGACCCAGTACTTC	CSASDRNLQETQYF
TRBV12-3/TRBV12-4	-	few	TRBJ2-7	TGTGCCAGCAGTCGGACCTTGGGACTCGAAAACGAGCAGTACTTC	CASSRTLGLENEQYF
TRBV4-3	TRBD2	-	TRBJ2-1	TGCGCCAGCAGCGCGGGACTAGCGCGCTCCTACAATGAGCAGTTCTTC	CASSAGLARSYNEQFF
TRBV7-9	TRBD1	many	TRBJ1-2	TGTGCCAGCAGCTTACAATCAGGGGGGGATGGCTACACCTTC	CASSLQSGGDGYTF
TRBV7-2	TRBD1	few	TRBJ2-7	TGTGCCAGCAGCCCATTCCCAAAAGGGACAGGGGACTACGAGCAGTACTTC	CASSPFPKGTGDYEQYF
TRBV12-3/TRBV12-4	-	-	TRBJ1-4	TGTGCCAGCAGTTTGGACCGCTTACTTCTGTTTTTT	CASSLDRLLLFF
TRBV15	TRBD2	many	TRBJ2-3	TGTGCCACCAGCAGAGATAGGGGTACTAGCGGGAGGGGGTTATGGGGCACAGATACGCAGTATTTT	CATSRDRGTSGRGLWGTDTQYF
TRBV18	-	few	TRBJ2-6	TGTGCCAGCTCACCCAGGCAGGCTGGGGCCAACGTCCTGACTTTC	CASSPRQAGANVLTF
TRBV30	-	many	TRBJ2-2	TGTGCCTGGAATGGGTACAGTGGCGGGGAGCTGTTTTTT	CAWNGYSGGELFF
TRBV4-2	-	-	TRBJ2-1	TGTGCCAGCAGCCAAGAGTGGGTTTGGTCCTACAATGAGCAGTTCTTC	CASSQEWVWSYNEQFF
TRBV24-1	-	many	TRBJ2-3	TGTGCCACCAGTGATTCTAGCGCGACTAGCACAGATACGCAGTATTTT	CATSDSSATSTDTQYF
TRBV15	-	-	TRBJ2-1	TGTGCCACCAGCAGAGATCCCGAGGGGGCCTACAATGAGCAGTTCTTC	CATSRDPEGAYNEQFF
TRBV9	TRBD1	-	TRBJ2-1	TGTGCCAGCAGCGTAGTTGTACAGGGGGGAACGGGAGAGCAGTTCTTC	CASSVVVQGGTGEQFF
TRBV6-1	TRBD1	-	TRBJ2-7	TGTGCCAGCAGAAAGGGACAGGGACCCTACGAGCAGTACTTC	CASRKGQGPYEQYF
TRBV20-1	-	few	TRBJ1-2	TGCAGTGCTTACAGAGGGGGGTCTCGCTATGGCTACACCTTC	CSAYRGGSRYGYTF
TRBV5-5	TRBD2	-	TRBJ2-3	TGTGCCAGCAGCTTGGTTGGGGCTAGCGGAGTCGATACGCAGTATTTT	CASSLVGASGVDTQYF
TRBV6-5	-	few	TRBJ2-7	TGTGCCAGCAGTTACTCGATCGACTCCTACGAGCAGTACTTC	CASSYSIDSYEQYF
TRBV20-1	-	-	TRBJ1-6	TGCAGTGCTAGAGATGGGGGCCCGAGGTCACCCCTCCACTTT	CSARDGGPRSPLHF
TRBV6-5	-	-	TRBJ1-3	TGTGCCAGCAGTTTGACAGTTTTCTGGGGCACCATATATTTT	CASSLTVFWGTIYF
TRBV4-3	-	many	TRBJ2-3	TGCGCCAGCAGCCAAGTAGCGGCCCTGAGCACAGATACGCAGTATTTT	CASSQVAALSTDTQYF
TRBV7-2	TRBD2	-	TRBJ2-7	TGTGCCAGCAGCTTTCGACTAGCGGGAGGTGACTCCTACGAGCAGTACTTC	CASSFRLAGGDSYEQYF
TRBV7-2	-	many	TRBJ1-1	TGTGCCAGCAGCTTTGACACTGAAGCTTTCTTT	CASSFDTEAFF
TRBV6-2/TRBV6-3	-	few	TRBJ2-5	TGTGCCAGCAGTTACGGGCGGTACCAAGAGACCCAGTACTTC	CASSYGRYQETQYF
TRBV5-5	-	few	TRBJ2-7	TGTGCCAGCAGCTTGGGGCAGGAATCCTACGAGCAGTACTTC	CASSLGQESYEQYF
TRBV29-1	-	few	TRBJ1-1	TGCAGCGGTTCGAGAGGGAACACTGAAGCTTTCTTT	CSGSRGNTEAFF
TRBV7-2	-	-	TRBJ1-1	TGTGCCAGCAGCTTATCTGGCGGCTCGAACGCTTTCTTT	CASSLSGGSNAFF
TRBV15	-	few	TRBJ1-4	TGTGCCACCAGCAGAGATTGGACAACTAATGAAAAACTGTTTTTT	CATSRDWTTNEKLFF
TRBV4-3	-	few	TRBJ2-3	TGCGCCAGCAGCCAAAGACCTATCACAGATACGCAGTATTTT	CASSQRPITDTQYF
TRBV14	-	many	TRBJ2-3	TGTGCCAGCAGCCAGCTCCGAAGGGCGACTTCGGCCAGCACAGATACGCAGTATTTT	CASSQLRRATSASTDTQYF
TRBV7-9	TRBD2	-	TRBJ2-3	TGTGCCAGCAGCTTAGTCGCTAGCGGGAGAGATACGCAGTATTTT	CASSLVASGRDTQYF
TRBV20-1	TRBD1	few	TRBJ2-7	TGCAGTGCATGGGAGACAGGGACCCCCTACGAGCAGTACTTC	CSAWETGTPYEQYF
TRBV5-1	-	-	TRBJ1-6	TGCGCCAGCAGCTTGGAACAGAGGGCATACTCACCCCTCCACTTT	CASSLEQRAYSPLHF
TRBV10-3	TRBD2	-	TRBJ2-1	TGTGCCATCAGGGGCGGCGGGAGCTCCTACAATGAGCAGTTCTTC	CAIRGGGSSYNEQFF
TRBV18	-	many	TRBJ2-2	TGTGCCAGCTCAAGGAGTGGGGGAAACGCGAACACCGGGGAGCTGTTTTTT	CASSRSGGNANTGELFF
TRBV20-1	-	few	TRBJ2-1	TGCAGTGCGGGGATCCCCTACAATGAGCAGTTCTTC	CSAGIPYNEQFF
TRBV3-1	-	once	TRBJ2-5	TGTGCCAGCAGCGAACTAGGGCCTCAAGAGACCCAGTACTTC	CASSELGPQETQYF
TRBV5-1	-	-	TRBJ2-1	TGCGCCAGCAAGAGGACTATGTTTCTCGATGAGCAGTTCTTC	CASKRTMFLDEQFF
TRBV7-8	-	few	TRBJ2-5	TGTGCCAGCAGCCCCAGGGGTAGCGGAGAAGAGACCCAGTACTTC	CASSPRGSGEETQYF